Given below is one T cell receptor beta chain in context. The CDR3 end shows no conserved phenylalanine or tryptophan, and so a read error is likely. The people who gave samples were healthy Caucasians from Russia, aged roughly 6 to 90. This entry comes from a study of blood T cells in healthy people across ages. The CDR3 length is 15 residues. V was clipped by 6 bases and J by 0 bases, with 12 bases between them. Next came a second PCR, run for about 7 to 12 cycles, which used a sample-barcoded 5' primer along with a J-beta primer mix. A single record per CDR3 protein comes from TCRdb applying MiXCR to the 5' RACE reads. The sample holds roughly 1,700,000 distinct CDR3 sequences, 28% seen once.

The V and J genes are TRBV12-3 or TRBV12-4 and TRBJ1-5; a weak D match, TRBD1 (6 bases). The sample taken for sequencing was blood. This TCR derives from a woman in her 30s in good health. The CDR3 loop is CASSPGQISNQPQHL. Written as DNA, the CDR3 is TGTGCCAGCAGCCCGGGACAAATTAGCAATCAGCCCCAGCATTTG.